This T cell receptor beta chain appears in the sequencing data of a study of post-analysis software for immune sequencing data. Overall study findings and caveats: Elevated frequency relative to controls characterized four to six TRBV segments in patients, TRBV5-6, TRBV5-1 and TRBV20-1 among them.

This clonotype was counted only a few times. Antigen: not known. V shed 6 bases, J shed 6 bases, and the junction held 10 bases outside the gene matches. This CDR3 has 14 amino acids. TCR beta cDNA libraries had unique molecular identifiers. TCRdb redid the calling of the PCR reads with MiXCR, one entry per CDR3 protein. The table lists roughly 570,000 distinct CDR3 sequences, roughly 34% of them singletons. The sequenced material came from blood. The sequence derives from a girl aged 2 to 17 with multiple sclerosis. V gene TRBV12-3 or TRBV12-4 combines with J gene TRBJ1-2, with 7 bases identical to TRBD1. In nucleotides, the CDR3 is TGTGCCAGCAGCCGTAAGGGACAGTCAAATGGCTACACCTTC. Encoded protein: CASSRKGQSNGYTF.